The rows below give T cell receptor beta chains drawn from one sample of a study of identical twins. TCRdb ran MiXCR on the 5' RACE reads and lists one entry per CDR3 protein. This sample has roughly 250,000 distinct CDR3 sequences, with around an eighth found just once. Material for sequencing was memory (CD45RO+) T cells sorted from blood. The receptors come from a woman between 18 and 30 years old in good health. The CDR3 runs from the conserved cysteine through the conserved F or W. D genes are given only for firm matches. The size of a clone is reported for some rows only, either as once, few or many, or as a class for expanded clones.

v_gene	abundance	d_gene	j_gene	CDR3aa	CDR3nt
TRBV3-1	.	.	TRBJ1-3	CASSHLTGYSGNTIYF	TGTGCCAGCAGCCATCTGACGGGCTACTCTGGAAACACCATATATTTT
TRBV4-2	few	.	TRBJ1-5	CASSPTGMDQPQHF	TGTGCCAGCAGCCCGACGGGCATGGATCAGCCCCAGCATTTT
TRBV12-3/TRBV12-4	.	.	TRBJ2-5	CATQDSPQQETQYF	TGTGCCACTCAGGACAGCCCTCAACAAGAGACCCAGTACTTC
TRBV29-1	.	.	TRBJ2-2	CSARTNTGELFF	TGCAGCGCCCGGACGAACACCGGGGAGCTGTTTTTT
TRBV6-6	few	TRBD1	TRBJ1-2	CASSIQGDYGYTF	TGTGCCAGCAGCATACAGGGGGACTATGGCTACACCTTC
TRBV12-3/TRBV12-4	many	.	TRBJ2-3	CASSLGVSTDTQYF	TGTGCCAGCAGTTTAGGGGTTTCCACAGATACGCAGTATTTT
TRBV7-9	many	.	TRBJ2-2	CASSPPLGGNTGELFF	TGTGCCAGCAGCCCGCCCCTTGGGGGGAACACCGGGGAGCTGTTTTTT
TRBV7-2	.	.	TRBJ2-1	CASSRRETAQFF	TGTGCCAGCAGCCGCCGGGAGACTGCGCAGTTCTTC
TRBV20-1	few	TRBD2	TRBJ2-3	CSARRTTSSQYF	TGCAGTGCTAGACGCACGACTAGCTCGCAGTATTTT
TRBV7-2	.	.	TRBJ2-7	CASSTNWGLSYYEQYF	TGTGCCAGCAGTACGAATTGGGGCTTGTCGTACTACGAGCAGTACTTC
TRBV10-3	few	.	TRBJ1-5	CAISERQGQPQHF	TGTGCCATCAGTGAGAGGCAGGGTCAGCCCCAGCATTTT